The sequence of this TCR beta chain was determined in a study of T cell clones after liver transplantation. Study background: Liver transplant recipients had immunosuppression withdrawal attempted within 2 years. Draws occurred before transplant, before withdrawal, and after complete or failed withdrawal.

Assay: immunoSEQ multiplex PCR; the TCRdb copy retains only in-frame clones and omits some. Of more than 45,000 clones in the sample, about 71% are singletons; the top ten hold about 2.8%. Regarding the study as a whole: A significant post-transplant drop in circulating graft-donor-reactive CD4 TCRbeta sequences occurred in most of the 8 subjects. Rather than being deleted, graft donor-reactive T cells may have moved into the graft.

With V trimmed by 5 bases and J by 4 bases, 18 bases remained unmatched. Germline V lookup: CDR1 SGHVS, CDR2 FQNEAQ. The CDR3 contains 19 residues. Comment on this clone: What it binds is not known.

This material consisted of CD4+ T cells from blood, taken at the approximately 16-month timepoint. This receptor was identified in a human patient who received a liver transplant. Some T cells may have originated in the graft donor. V usage is TRBV7-8 and J usage is TRBJ2-1, with 9 bases fitting TRBD2. CDR3 loop: CASSPARVLVAGEYNEQFF. The CDR3 coding sequence is TGTGCCAGCAGCCCTGCCCGGGTGTTGGTAGCGGGGGAGTACAATGAGCAGTTCTTC.